Shown below are 4 T cell receptor beta chains from a single sample sequenced in a study of T cells in Graves' hyperthyroidism and ophthalmopathy. TCR beta CDR3 sequences were amplified from RNA transcripts. The TCR CDR3 first-round RT-PCR relied on the HTBI primer set. In TCRdb, the multiplex PCR reads were re-called with MiXCR into one record per CDR3 protein. In the table there are about 400,000 distinct CDR3 sequences, about 15% of which are singletons. The sample was blood. These receptors all stem from a young man with Graves' ophthalmopathy.

This clonotype was recorded at least ten times. The chain employs TRBV12-3 or TRBV12-4 and TRBJ1-6; 8 bases fit TRBD1. V lost 3 bases, J lost 11 bases, and 6 bases stayed unmatched. This CDR3 contains 14 residues. The DNA of the CDR3 is TGTGCCAGCAGTTTCGGACAGGGTAGCCCACCCCTCCACTTT. Translated, it gives CASSFGQGSPPLHF.

The table lists this clonotype with a few counts. The rearrangement links TRBV13 to TRBJ2-7; 10 nucleotides line up with TRBD1. Per the germline V gene, CDR1 is PRHDT and CDR2 is FYEKMQ (reference sequence). V lost 4 bases to trimming and J lost 4 bases; unmatched junction nucleotides: 22. The CDR3 runs to 20 residues. The DNA of the CDR3 is TGTGCCAGCAGCTCTAGAGTCCGGGACAGGGGAATTCATCCACCTTACGAGCAGTACTTC. Encoded protein: CASSSRVRDRGIHPPYEQYF.

This clonotype occurred many times. The chain joins TRBV20-1 to TRBJ2-3, with D uncertain. Germline lookup yields CDR1 DFQATT and CDR2 SNEGSKA (reference sequence). With 8 bases removed from V and 2 bases from J, the gap between germline ends came to 14 bases. The CDR3 totals 13 residues. Written as DNA, the CDR3 is TGCAGTCTCCCCGGCGTTACCACAGATACGCAGTATTTT. Its translation is CSLPGVTTDTQYF.

This sequence joins TRBV7-9 and TRBJ2-7; 10 nucleotides match TRBD1. Germline loops: CDR1 SEHNR, CDR2 FQNEAQ (reference sequence). V dropped 4 bases and J dropped 3; count of bases not matched to a gene: 6. The CDR3 contains 15 residues. CDR3 nucleotides: TGTGCCAGCAGCTCTGGGACAGGGGACTACTACGAGCAGTACTTC. Residues: CASSSGTGDYYEQYF. Based on the CDR3 plus reference TRBV7-9 and TRBJ2-7, the full variable domain is DTGVSQNPRHKITKRGQNVTFRCDPISEHNRLYWYRQTLGQGPEFLTYFQNEAQLEKSRLLSDRFSAERPKGSFSTLEIQRTEQGDSAMYLCASSSGTGDYYEQYFGPGTRLTVT.